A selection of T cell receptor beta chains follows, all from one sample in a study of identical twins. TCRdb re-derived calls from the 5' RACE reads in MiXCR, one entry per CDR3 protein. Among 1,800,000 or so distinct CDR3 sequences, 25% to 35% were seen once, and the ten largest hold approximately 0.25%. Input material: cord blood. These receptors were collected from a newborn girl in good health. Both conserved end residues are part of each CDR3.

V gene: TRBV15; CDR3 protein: CATKAGSPGNIQYF
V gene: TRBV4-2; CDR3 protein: CASSQVGRILRSNSPLHF
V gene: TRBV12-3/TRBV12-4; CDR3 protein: CASSLTGTSGSPDTQYF
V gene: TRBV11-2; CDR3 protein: CASRSSGGPDLYNEQFF
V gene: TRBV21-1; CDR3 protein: CASSVPSGGVNNEQFF
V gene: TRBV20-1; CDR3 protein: CSAEDRDGEKLFF
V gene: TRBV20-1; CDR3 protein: CSSLLDTQYF
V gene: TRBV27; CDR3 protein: CASSWKPPANTEAFF
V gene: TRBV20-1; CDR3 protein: CSARLWDRGSYEQYF
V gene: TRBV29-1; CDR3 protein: CSVSGRLNYGYTF
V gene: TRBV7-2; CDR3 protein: CASSLASGGIHLNGYNGQFF
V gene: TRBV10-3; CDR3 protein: CAISELGLGVPDTQYF
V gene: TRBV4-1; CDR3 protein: CASSRLSGGYNEQYF
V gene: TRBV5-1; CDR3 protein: CASSKDRPALNTEAFF
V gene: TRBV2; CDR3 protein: CASSGKGGHNEQFF
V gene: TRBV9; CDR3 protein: CASSVESWSGRGVSPLHF
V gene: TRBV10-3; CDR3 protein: CAIRLGLYTDTQYF
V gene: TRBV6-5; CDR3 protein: CASSSYGSLNEQFF
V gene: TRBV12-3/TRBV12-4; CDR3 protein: CASSLRDSYGYTF
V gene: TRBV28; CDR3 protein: CASSLGGQGASYEQYF
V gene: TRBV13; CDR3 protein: CASSFEGPGNTIYF
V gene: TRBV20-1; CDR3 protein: CSPRSNEQYF
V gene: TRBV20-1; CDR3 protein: CRPGDTQYF
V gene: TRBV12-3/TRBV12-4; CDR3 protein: CASSRDQIQETQYF